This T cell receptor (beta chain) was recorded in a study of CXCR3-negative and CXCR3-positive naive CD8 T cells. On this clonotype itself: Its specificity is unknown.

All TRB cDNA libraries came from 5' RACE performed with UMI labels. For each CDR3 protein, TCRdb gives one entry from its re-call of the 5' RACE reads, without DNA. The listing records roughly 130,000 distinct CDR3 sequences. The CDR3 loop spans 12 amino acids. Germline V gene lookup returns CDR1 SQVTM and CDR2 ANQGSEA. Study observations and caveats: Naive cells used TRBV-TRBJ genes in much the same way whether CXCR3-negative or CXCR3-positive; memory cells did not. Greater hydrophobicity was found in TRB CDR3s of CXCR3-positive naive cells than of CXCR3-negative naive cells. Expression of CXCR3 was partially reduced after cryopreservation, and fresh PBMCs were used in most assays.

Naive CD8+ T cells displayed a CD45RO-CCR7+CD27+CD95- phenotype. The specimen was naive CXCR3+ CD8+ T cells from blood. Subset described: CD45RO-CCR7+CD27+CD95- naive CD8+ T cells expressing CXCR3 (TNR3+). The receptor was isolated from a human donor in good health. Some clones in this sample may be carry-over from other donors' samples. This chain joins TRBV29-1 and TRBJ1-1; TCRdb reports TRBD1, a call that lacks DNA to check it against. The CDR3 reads CSVRGFNTEAFF.